This TCR beta chain stems from a study of monozygotic twins with inflammatory bowel disease. Study-wide findings and caveats: Telling apart the different T cell subtypes was not possible. Between concordant and discordant twins, repertoire similarity failed to differ, a result that limited power may explain.

CDR1 is SEHNR, CDR2 FQNEAQ, per germline (reference sequence). The CDR3 contains 15 residues. With regard to this clonotype: Its antigen is still unknown.

Template switching introduced UMIs that contain a 6-nucleotide sample barcode. TCRdb reprocessed the 5' RACE reads and keeps a single row for each CDR3 protein, giving no DNA. Reported are about 330,000 distinct CDR3 sequences; the ten largest clones contain 2%. The source is a human donor with ulcerative colitis or Crohn's disease, or a healthy co-twin of an affected twin (not recorded which). The sequenced sample was blood. The chain recombines TRBV7-9 with TRBJ1-1; checking the TCRdb D call of TRBD1 is not possible without DNA. The CDR3 region is CASSLQQGANTEAFF.